What follows are 22 T cell receptor beta chains derived from one specimen sequenced in a study of T-cell memory formation after mild COVID-19. TCRdb re-analysed the 5' RACE reads in MiXCR, keeping a single row per CDR3 protein. The data show some 64,000 distinct CDR3 sequences, 9.3% seen once. Source material: PBMCs or a T cell subset sorted from them (not recorded which). The receptors shown here come from a man aged 18 to 35 who had mild COVID-19 (a few samples of this study predate the infection). Cell type and time point are not known.

The genes are TRBV4-3 and TRBJ2-6; a weak D match, TRBD2 (6 bases). The CDR3 is 15 amino acids. The germline CDR1 and CDR2 sequences are LGHNA and YSLEER. V was cut by 9 bases and J by 0 bases, with 12 bases left in between. This CDR3 is CASGDLRSGANVLTF. In nucleotides, the CDR3 is TGCGCCAGTGGGGACTTGCGCTCTGGGGCCAACGTCCTGACTTTC.

The chain has TRBV7-3 and TRBJ2-2, with 7 positions matching TRBD1. CDR3 length: 13 amino acids. CDR1 SGHTA and CDR2 FQGTGA come from the germline V gene. Trimming took 5 bases from V and 4 from J; bases not matched to a gene: 1. Written as DNA, the CDR3 is TGTGCCAGCAGCCCAGGGGGCACCGGGGAGCTGTTTTTT. Its translation: CASSPGGTGELFF.

This clonotype was detected many times. V gene TRBV4-3 combines with J gene TRBJ2-3, with 8 bases aligning to TRBD2. Trimming at V came to 1 base and at J to 0 bases, leaving 6 bases not matched to a gene. The CDR3 has 17 residues. Germline CDR1 is LGHNA and CDR2 is YSLEER. CDR3 in amino acids: CASSQGASGFSTDTQYF. In nucleotides, the CDR3 is TGCGCCAGCAGCCAAGGGGCTAGCGGGTTTAGCACAGATACGCAGTATTTT.

The chain links TRBV7-9 to TRBJ1-1; D is uncertain. Germline loops: CDR1 SEHNR, CDR2 FQNEAQ (reference sequence). V was cut by 2 bases and J by 0 bases, with 10 bases left in between. The CDR3 loop spans 15 amino acids. CDR3 loop: CASSLYHGMNTEAFF. DNA for the CDR3: TGTGCCAGCAGCTTATATCACGGGATGAACACTGAAGCTTTCTTT.

The rearrangement uses TRBV10-3 and TRBJ1-5, with 10 bases aligning to TRBD1. The CDR3 has 14 residues. Germline V lookup: CDR1 ENHRY, CDR2 SYGVKD. V was pared by 6 bases and J by 4 bases, with 3 bases of the junction left unmatched. CDR3 sequence reads: CAISPGQGNQPQHF. For the CDR3, the DNA is TGTGCCATCAGCCCGGGACAGGGGAATCAGCCCCAGCATTTT.

The table lists this clonotype with many counts. The J gene is TRBJ2-1, the V gene TRBV5-1; D is possibly TRBD1 or TRBD2 (6 bases each). The germline gives CDR1 SGHRS, CDR2 YFSETQ. V gave up 2 bases and J gave up 7 bases, with 19 bases separating them. The CDR3 has 16 residues. The CDR3, as DNA: TGCGCCAGCAGCTTTCTCGGGGGCCCCCTCCTAAATGAGCAGTTCTTC. It codes for CASSFLGGPLLNEQFF.

This clonotype was counted ten times or more. This rearrangement joins TRBV5-1 to TRBJ2-7, with 7 bases matching TRBD1. Germline CDR1 and CDR2: SGHRS and YFSETQ. This CDR3 region has 15 residues. J lost 0 bases, V lost 4 bases, and 7 bases had no gene match. The CDR3 reads CASSRDRVRSYEQYF. The CDR3 DNA sequence: TGCGCCAGCAGCCGAGACAGGGTCCGCTCCTACGAGCAGTACTTC. The full variable domain, with the rest looked up from reference TRBV5-1 and TRBJ2-7, is KAGVTQTPRYLIKTRGQQVTLSCSPISGHRSVSWYQQTPGQGLQFLFEYFSETQRNKGNFPGRFSGRQFSNSRSEMNVSTLELGDSALYLCASSRDRVRSYEQYFGPGTRLTVT.

The rearrangement joins TRBV6-5 to TRBJ2-2; 7 bases are a match to TRBD2. J lost 7 bases, V lost 2 bases, and 10 bases had no gene match. CDR1 is MNHEY, CDR2 SVGAGI, per germline. CDR3 length: 16 residues. In DNA form, the CDR3 reads TGTGCCAGCAGTTACGTTGCTCCTTCGGGGGGCGGGGAGCTGTTTTTT. Translation: CASSYVAPSGGGELFF.

This clonotype has a handful of counts. This chain uses TRBV7-8 with TRBJ2-7; 8 bases are shared with TRBD1. The germline gives CDR1 SGHVS, CDR2 FQNEAQ. There are 14 residues in the CDR3. The ends lost 1 base at V and 2 bases at J; junction bases unmatched: 1. The CDR3: CASSLGTGPYEQYF. The CDR3 DNA is TGTGCCAGCAGCTTAGGGACAGGGCCCTACGAGCAGTACTTC.

DNA for the CDR3: TGCAGTGTCATAGCCCTAGCGGGGGAGGAGACCCAGTACTTC. Protein: CSVIALAGEETQYF. This chain uses TRBV20-1 with TRBJ2-5; the match to TRBD2 covers 10 bases. There are 14 residues in the CDR3. V lost 7 bases and J lost 5; bases outside the gene matches: 10. Germline V gene lookup returns CDR1 DFQATT and CDR2 SNEGSKA (reference sequence).

This clonotype was counted only a few times. The V gene is TRBV7-9, the J gene TRBJ2-3, with 7 bases identical to TRBD2. V lost 5 bases to trimming and J lost 7 bases; unmatched junction nucleotides: 3. Germline values: CDR1 SEHNR, CDR2 FQNEAQ (reference sequence). This CDR3 has 12 residues. CDR3 loop: CASSERGHTQYF. The CDR3 bases are TGTGCCAGCAGCGAGCGGGGTCATACGCAGTATTTT. The whole variable domain, remainder taken from reference TRBV7-9 and TRBJ2-3, is DTGVSQNPRHKITKRGQNVTFRCDPISEHNRLYWYRQTLGQGPEFLTYFQNEAQLEKSRLLSDRFSAERPKGSFSTLEIQRTEQGDSAMYLCASSERGHTQYFGPGTRLTVL.

This clonotype occurred a few times. V is TRBV11-2 and J is TRBJ1-2, with no clear D. The CDR3 contains 14 residues. V lost 8 bases, J lost 4 bases, and 17 bases lay in between. Germline V gene lookup returns CDR1 SGHAT and CDR2 FQNNGV. The CDR3, as DNA: TGTGCCAGCGGCGTCGGGCGAAGTCCCTATGGCTACACCTTC. Protein product: CASGVGRSPYGYTF.

This clonotype was seen a handful of times. The chain employs TRBV11-2 and TRBJ1-1; perhaps TRBD1 as D (6 bases). This CDR3 contains 13 residues. CDR1 and CDR2 (germline): SGHAT, FQNNGV. With 0 bases removed from V and 11 bases from J, the gap between germline ends came to 13 bases. The CDR3 DNA is TGTGCCAGCAGCTTAGATTTCGAGGGGGACGCTTTCTTT. This translates into CASSLDFEGDAFF.

This clonotype came up a few times. The rearrangement links TRBV24-1 to TRBJ1-1, with a possible D match to TRBD1 (5 bases). This CDR3 is built from 15 residues. V was shortened by 7 bases and J by 3 bases, with 17 bases between the two germline ends. Germline CDR1 KGHDR, CDR2 SFDVKD. This CDR3 is CATRGSGSGYTEAFF. The CDR3 DNA reads as TGTGCCACCAGGGGTTCAGGGTCGGGTTACACTGAAGCTTTCTTT.

The table lists this clonotype with a few counts. The chain uses TRBV20-1 and TRBJ1-5, with D maybe TRBD1 (6 bases). The germline V and J ends were trimmed by 5 bases and 4 bases, with 18 bases remaining between them. Germline CDR1 reads DFQATT; CDR2 reads SNEGSKA (reference sequence). The CDR3 sequence is 15 residues long. The CDR3 nucleotides read TGCAGTGCTGACCGAGGGGGGACGATAAATCAGCCCCAGCATTTT. Its translation is CSADRGGTINQPQHF.

Sample share makes this clonotype medium-sized. This chain connects TRBV5-1 to TRBJ2-3, with 7 bases identical to TRBD1. Trimming took 3 bases from V and 2 from J; bases not matched to a gene: 3. Germline V gene lookup returns CDR1 SGHRS and CDR2 YFSETQ. This CDR3 is 14 amino acids long. The CDR3 region has the DNA TGCGCCAGCAGCTCAGGGACAGCCACAGATACGCAGTATTTT. It yields the protein CASSSGTATDTQYF.

This clonotype was counted between two and nine times. V and J are TRBV12-3 or TRBV12-4 and TRBJ1-1; TRBD1 agrees at 9 bases. The CDR3 length is 14 residues. V dropped 2 bases and J dropped 6; count of bases not matched to a gene: 4. The CDR3 is CASSLTGGASEAFF. In DNA, the CDR3 is TGTGCCAGCAGTTTAACAGGGGGCGCATCTGAAGCTTTCTTT.

This clonotype was seen many times. The chain combines TRBV6-2 or TRBV6-3 with TRBJ2-3, with D tentatively TRBD1 (6 bases). V gave up 5 bases and J gave up 8 bases, with 17 bases separating them. Looked up from germline, CDR1 is MNHEY and CDR2 is SVGEGT. The length of the CDR3 is 14 residues. CDR3: CASSQPGSRGTQYF. DNA of the CDR3: TGTGCCAGCAGTCAACCCGGGTCCAGGGGTACGCAGTATTTT.

The chain is built from TRBV6-5 and TRBJ2-3, with D maybe TRBD2 (5 bases). The CDR3 is 14 residues long. Germline lookup yields CDR1 MNHEY and CDR2 SVGAGI. The V end lost 0 bases, the J end lost 6 bases, and 10 bases lay between the germline ends. The CDR3 sequence is CASSYSGVRDTQYF. The DNA of the CDR3 is TGTGCCAGCAGTTACTCCGGGGTTCGGGATACGCAGTATTTT.

At least ten counts were recorded for this clonotype. V gene TRBV7-9 combines with J gene TRBJ2-7; unclear D gene. Trimming shortened V by 2 bases and J by 6 bases, and 11 bases separated the two germline ends. Germline V gene lookup returns CDR1 SEHNR and CDR2 FQNEAQ (reference sequence). This CDR3 is 13 amino acids long. CDR3 sequence reads: CASSLSPPPEQYF. CDR3 in DNA: TGTGCCAGCAGCTTATCACCTCCACCCGAGCAGTACTTC. Combining the CDR3 with reference TRBV7-9 and TRBJ2-7 gives the whole variable domain DTGVSQNPRHKITKRGQNVTFRCDPISEHNRLYWYRQTLGQGPEFLTYFQNEAQLEKSRLLSDRFSAERPKGSFSTLEIQRTEQGDSAMYLCASSLSPPPEQYFGPGTRLTVT.

This clonotype appeared many times. The chain joins TRBV6-2 or TRBV6-3 to TRBJ2-3, with 7 nucleotides matching TRBD2. CDR1 is MNHEY and CDR2 is SVGEGT in the germline V gene. This CDR3 region has 14 residues. The V gene end was trimmed by 7 bases and the J gene end by 1 base; junction bases not matched to a gene: 5. In DNA form, the CDR3 reads TGTGCCAGCACCAGTGGGGGGGGCACAGATACGCAGTATTTT. This translates into CASTSGGGTDTQYF.

Many counts were recorded for this clonotype. The V and J genes are TRBV12-3 or TRBV12-4 and TRBJ2-2, with D tentatively TRBD1 (6 bases). Trimming took 7 bases from V and 6 from J, leaving 15 bases between them. CDR3 length equals 14 residues. CDR3 nucleotide sequence: TGTGCCAGCAAACCGGGACAAAACTCCGGGGAGCTGTTTTTT. Protein: CASKPGQNSGELFF.